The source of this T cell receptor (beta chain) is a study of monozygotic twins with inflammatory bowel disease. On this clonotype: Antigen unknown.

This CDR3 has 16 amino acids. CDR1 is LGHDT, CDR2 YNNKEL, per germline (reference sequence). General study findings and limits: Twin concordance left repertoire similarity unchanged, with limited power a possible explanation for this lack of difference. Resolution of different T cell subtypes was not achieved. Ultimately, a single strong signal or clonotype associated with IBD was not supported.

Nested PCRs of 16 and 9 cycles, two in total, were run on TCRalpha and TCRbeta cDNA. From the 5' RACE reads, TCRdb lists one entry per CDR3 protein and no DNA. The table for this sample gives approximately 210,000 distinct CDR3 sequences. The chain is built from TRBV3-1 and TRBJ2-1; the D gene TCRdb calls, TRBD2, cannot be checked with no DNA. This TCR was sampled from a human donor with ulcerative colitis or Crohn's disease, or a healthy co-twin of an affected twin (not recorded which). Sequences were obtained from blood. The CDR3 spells CASSQDSLAGGPKQFF.